The next 32 T cell receptor beta chains were all read from a single sample in a study of blood T cell repertoires in COVID-19. Assay used: immunoSEQ multiplex PCR; TCRdb lists only in-frame clones, some missing. This table has some 300,000 clones, about nine tenths appearing once. Source material: PBMCs or T cells enriched from blood (not recorded which). These receptors were obtained from a woman aged 30 to 39 who had recovered from COVID-19.

The rearrangement joins TRBV15 to TRBJ1-5; D remains unclear. The CDR3 covers 13 residues. CDR1 is LNHNV and CDR2 is YYDKDF in the germline V gene (reference sequence). V lost 0 bases and J lost 7, with 7 bases in between. CDR3 amino acids: CATSRDRVQPQHF. CDR3 nucleotides: TGTGCCACCAGCAGAGATCGGGTACAGCCCCAGCATTTT.

The gene calls are TRBV6-5 and TRBJ1-3; D possibly corresponds to TRBD1 (6 bases). Trimming removed 0 bases from V and 0 bases from J, with 9 bases in between. This CDR3 comprises 16 residues. Germline V gene data show CDR1 as MNHEY and CDR2 as SVGAGI. CDR3 DNA sequence: TGTGCCAGCAGTTACTCGGACAGCCTCTCTGGAAACACCATATATTTT. Its translation: CASSYSDSLSGNTIYF.

The chain combines TRBV2 with TRBJ2-7, with unresolved D. In germline, CDR1 is SNHLY, CDR2 FYNNEI. Deletions cut 1 base from V and 6 bases from J, with 13 bases between. The CDR3 is made up of 14 amino acids. The CDR3 loop is CASSEEAGLREQYF. The CDR3 coding sequence is TGTGCCAGCAGTGAAGAGGCAGGTTTGCGCGAGCAGTACTTC.

The chain combines TRBV19 with TRBJ1-2; 8 nucleotides match TRBD1. The CDR3 runs to 15 residues. V shed 3 bases, J shed 4 bases, and the junction held 7 bases outside the gene matches. Looked up from germline, CDR1 is LNHDA and CDR2 is SQIVND (reference sequence). The CDR3 DNA reads TGTGCCAGTAGTATGCAACAGGGGGAAACCTATGGCTACACCTTC. The encoded protein is CASSMQQGETYGYTF.

The chain joins TRBV15 to TRBJ2-3; TRBD2 agrees at 7 bases. The CDR3 is made up of 12 amino acids. CDR1 is LNHNV and CDR2 is YYDKDF in the germline V gene (reference sequence). V lost 8 bases to trimming and J lost 4 bases; unmatched junction nucleotides: 3. The CDR3 bases are TGTGCCACCGGGCTAGCGGCAGATACGCAGTATTTT. It codes for CATGLAADTQYF.

The chain couples TRBV28 to TRBJ1-5; D is perhaps TRBD1 (6 bases). V shed 2 bases and J shed 0 bases, with 23 bases lying between them. Germline CDR1 MDHEN, CDR2 SYDVKM. This CDR3 is 20 amino acids long. DNA of the CDR3: TGTGCCAGCAGTTTAGGAAGATTCGGGACAATCTCCTATAGCAATCAGCCCCAGCATTTT. Protein product: CASSLGRFGTISYSNQPQHF.

This clone was picked up a small number of times. The V and J genes are TRBV19 and TRBJ1-5; D unresolved. Germline-derived CDR1 and CDR2 are LNHDA and SQIVND (reference sequence). V lost 3 bases, J lost 4 bases, and 10 bases lay in between. There are 14 residues in the CDR3. The CDR3 nucleotides are TGTGCCAGTAGTATCGGGTTAGTAAATCAGCCCCAGCATTTT. Protein: CASSIGLVNQPQHF.

This chain joins TRBV5-8 and TRBJ2-6, with 9 positions matching TRBD1. The CDR3 spans 18 residues. From germline, CDR1 is SGHTS and CDR2 YDEGEE. The V and J ends lost 4 bases and 2 bases, in that order; junction bases with no gene match: 10. For the CDR3, the DNA is TGTGCCAGCAGCGGGACAGGGAAATTTAAGGCTGGGGCCAACGTCCTGACTTTC. This translates into CASSGTGKFKAGANVLTF. Looking up the rest from reference TRBV5-8 and TRBJ2-6 gives the full variable domain: EAGVTQSPTHLIKTRGQQATLRCSPISGHTSVYWYQQALGLGLQFLLWYDEGEERNRGNFPPRFSGRQFPNYSSELNVNALELEDSALYLCASSGTGKFKAGANVLTFGAGSRLTVL.

The rearrangement joins TRBV4-1 to TRBJ1-4, with 7 bases aligning to TRBD1. Looked up from germline, CDR1 is MGHRA and CDR2 is YSYEKL. Trimming at V came to 4 bases and at J to 1 base, leaving 15 bases not matched to a gene. This CDR3 comprises 19 residues. CDR3 sequence: CASSPRYTGVGGTNEKLFF. CDR3 bases: TGCGCCAGCAGCCCACGGTACACAGGGGTGGGTGGAACTAATGAAAAACTGTTTTTT.

J is TRBJ1-5 and V is TRBV7-9; D not certain. The CDR3 runs to 14 residues. V dropped 5 bases and J dropped 7 bases, with 15 bases sitting between them. CDR1 SEHNR and CDR2 FQNEAQ come from the germline V gene (reference sequence). The CDR3 DNA follows: TGTGCCAGCAGCCCCCTTGGAGCCGGACAGCCCCAGCATTTT. The encoded protein is CASSPLGAGQPQHF.

The chain recombines TRBV14 with TRBJ2-7, with TRBD2 matching 11 bases. CDR1 SGHDN and CDR2 FVKESK come from the germline V gene. The V gene end was trimmed by 0 bases and the J gene end by 2 bases; junction bases not matched to a gene: 0. The CDR3 length is 15 residues. The CDR3 is CASSQELAGAYEQYF. CDR3 coding DNA: TGTGCCAGCAGCCAAGAACTAGCGGGAGCCTACGAGCAGTACTTC.

J is TRBJ2-1 and V is TRBV11-1, with 7 positions matching TRBD2. CDR3 length: 15 residues. The germline gives CDR1 SGHAT, CDR2 FQDESV (reference sequence). Trimming cost V 3 bases and J 5 bases; bases outside gene matches: 7. CDR3 nucleotides: TGTGCCAGCAGCTTCGCCCGCGGGAGAGACAATGAGCAGTTCTTC. This gives the protein CASSFARGRDNEQFF.

This rearrangement joins TRBV18 to TRBJ2-1; 14 nucleotides align to TRBD2. Germline values: CDR1 KGHSH, CDR2 LQKENI. V shed 1 base, J shed 6 bases, and the junction held 5 bases outside the gene matches. The CDR3 loop spans 17 amino acids. The CDR3 here is CASSPLSGTSGSNEQFF. The DNA for the CDR3 is TGTGCCAGCTCACCACTTTCCGGGACTAGCGGGAGCAATGAGCAGTTCTTC.

The CDR3 protein is CASSSSGRAPHNEQFF. Here the CDR3 DNA reads TGCGCCAGCAGCAGTAGCGGGAGGGCCCCACACAATGAGCAGTTCTTC. The chain joins TRBV10-2 to TRBJ2-1; 11 bases are shared with TRBD2. The CDR3 has 16 residues. V shed 6 bases and J 5 bases; nucleotides not matched to a gene: 9. Germline V gene data show CDR1 as WSHSY and CDR2 as SAAADI.

The genes are TRBV11-2 and TRBJ2-5, with 9 bases fitting TRBD2. The CDR3 sequence is 12 residues long. Trimming removed 7 bases from V and 5 bases from J; junction bases left unmatched: 2. CDR1 and CDR2 (germline): SGHAT, FQNNGV. The CDR3 DNA follows: TGTGCCAGCAAGGCGGGAGGGGAGACCCAGTACTTC. This sequence encodes CASKAGGETQYF.

This chain uses TRBV14 with TRBJ2-7, with 9 bases that match TRBD2. V shed 6 bases, J shed 3 bases, and the junction held 3 bases outside the gene matches. The CDR3 spans 13 residues. CDR1 SGHDN and CDR2 FVKESK come from the germline V gene. CDR3 loop: CASRLAGDYEQYF. The CDR3 nucleotides are TGTGCCAGCAGACTAGCGGGTGACTACGAGCAGTACTTC.

The genes are TRBV30 and TRBJ2-5, with a tentative D call TRBD2 (6 bases). From germline, CDR1 is GTSNPN and CDR2 SVGIG (reference sequence). The CDR3 has 13 residues. The V end lost 5 bases, the J end lost 4 bases, and 14 bases lay between the germline ends. The CDR3 sequence is CAWGFGGGETQYF. CDR3 sequence (DNA): TGTGCCTGGGGTTTCGGGGGAGGAGAGACCCAGTACTTC.

The V gene is TRBV10-1, the J gene TRBJ2-1; TRBD2 agrees at 9 bases. This CDR3 spans 15 amino acids. The V segment lost 8 bases and the J segment 0 bases; nucleotides outside the gene matches: 5. Germline-derived CDR1 and CDR2 are WNHNN and SYGVQD (reference sequence). CDR3 loop: CASPRSGSSYNEQFF. The CDR3 DNA reads TGCGCCAGCCCTCGTAGCGGGAGCTCCTACAATGAGCAGTTCTTC.

CDR3 nucleotides: TGTGCCAGCAGAACGACAGGGGGTAAGGCTGGCACCTATGGCTACACCTTC. Encoded protein: CASRTTGGKAGTYGYTF. This chain uses TRBV28 with TRBJ1-2, with 9 bases identical to TRBD1. Germline V CDR1 and CDR2: MDHEN, SYDVKM. V was clipped by 6 bases and J by 4 bases; unmatched bases: 15. The CDR3 runs 17 residues.

This clone was found once. V gene TRBV7-2 combines with J gene TRBJ1-2; no reliable D call. Per germline, CDR1 SGHTA and CDR2 FQGNSA. The V and J ends lost 0 bases and 5 bases respectively, with 13 bases between them. The CDR3 is 15 residues long. The CDR3 region has the DNA TGTGCCAGCAGCTTAGCTTCCGGACTTCGGTATGGCTACACCTTC. As protein: CASSLASGLRYGYTF.

CDR3 nucleotides: TGTGCCAGCAGCTTATACGGGACAGGGACCGACTCTAACTATGGCTACACCTTC. Protein: CASSLYGTGTDSNYGYTF. The chain links TRBV7-2 to TRBJ1-2; TRBD1 matches at 9 bases. The CDR3 runs 18 residues. V was pared by 2 bases and J by 0 bases, with 10 bases of the junction left unmatched. Germline-derived CDR1 and CDR2 are SGHTA and FQGNSA. Using reference TRBV7-2 and TRBJ1-2 for the parts outside the CDR3, the full variable domain is GAGVSQSPSNKVTEKGKDVELRCDPISGHTALYWYRQSLGQGLEFLIYFQGNSAPDKSGLPSDRFSAERTGGSVSTLTIQRTQQEDSAVYLCASSLYGTGTDSNYGYTFGSGTRLTVV.

This chain joins TRBV7-6 and TRBJ1-5; 8 bases align to TRBD1. V was clipped by 5 bases and J by 4 bases; unmatched bases: 10. Germline assignment: CDR1 SGHVS and CDR2 FNYEAQ. The CDR3 totals 16 residues. CDR3 nucleotides: TGTGCCAGCAGCCCTAAGGACAGGGACGAGAATCAGCCCCAGCATTTT. Translating it yields CASSPKDRDENQPQHF.

The rearrangement uses TRBV28 and TRBJ1-5; no reliable D call. The CDR3 covers 14 residues. Per germline, CDR1 MDHEN and CDR2 SYDVKM. The V end was cut by 3 bases, the J end by 5 bases, with 11 bases between. The CDR3: CASSFRVYDQPQHF. CDR3 nucleotide sequence: TGTGCCAGCAGTTTTCGGGTCTACGATCAGCCCCAGCATTTT. Based on the CDR3 plus reference TRBV28 and TRBJ1-5, the full variable domain is DVKVTQSSRYLVKRTGEKVFLECVQDMDHENMFWYRQDPGLGLRLIYFSYDVKMKEKGDIPEGYSVSREKKERFSLILESASTNQTSMYLCASSFRVYDQPQHFGDGTRLSIL.

The J gene is TRBJ2-5, the V gene TRBV4-1; TRBD2 might be the D (5 bases). The length of the CDR3 is 13 residues. The V end was cut by 5 bases, the J end by 5 bases, with 12 bases between. The V gene's germline CDR1 is MGHRA and CDR2 YSYEKL. CDR3 nucleotide sequence: TGCGCCAGCAGCGAGGGAGCGGCCGAGACCCAGTACTTC. The encoded protein is CASSEGAAETQYF.

The chain has TRBV28 and TRBJ1-5; TRBD1 matches at 9 bases. CDR1 and CDR2 from the germline V gene are MDHEN and SYDVKM. There are 13 residues in the CDR3. J was trimmed by 6 bases and V by 10 bases; bases with no gene match: 7. As DNA, the CDR3 is TGTGCCACCTGGGACAGGGCGAGTCAGCCCCAGCATTTT. This encodes CATWDRASQPQHF. The full variable domain, completed using reference TRBV28 and TRBJ1-5, is DVKVTQSSRYLVKRTGEKVFLECVQDMDHENMFWYRQDPGLGLRLIYFSYDVKMKEKGDIPEGYSVSREKKERFSLILESASTNQTSMYLCATWDRASQPQHFGDGTRLSIL.

The CDR3 region has the DNA TGCAGCGTTGAAGGGCGGGAGGGCCTCTACAATGAGCAGTTCTTC. Its translation: CSVEGREGLYNEQFF. This sequence joins TRBV29-1 and TRBJ2-1; the match to TRBD2 covers 9 bases. The trim removed 1 base at V and 3 bases at J, leaving 4 bases unmatched. The germline V gene encodes CDR1 SQVTM and CDR2 ANQGSEA. The CDR3 sequence is 15 residues long.

The rearrangement links TRBV9 to TRBJ2-5; unclear D gene. The CDR3 runs 14 residues. V was clipped by 4 bases and J by 1 base, with 11 bases between them. Germline CDR1 reads SGDLS; CDR2 reads YYNGEE. The CDR3 here is CASSPTGGQETQYF. For the CDR3, the DNA is TGTGCCAGCAGCCCGACTGGCGGCCAAGAGACCCAGTACTTC.

This clone was recorded only once. The V and J genes are TRBV11-2 and TRBJ2-1, with 12 bases identical to TRBD2. V was pared by 6 bases and J by 4 bases, with 7 bases of the junction left unmatched. CDR1 SGHAT and CDR2 FQNNGV come from the germline V gene. The CDR3 extends over 16 amino acids. The CDR3 DNA sequence: TGTGCCAGCAGATCTAGCGGGAGGGCCTTGTACAATGAGCAGTTCTTC. It specifies CASRSSGRALYNEQFF.

The chain links TRBV7-2 to TRBJ1-5; the D gene is possibly TRBD1 (6 bases). The germline gives CDR1 SGHTA, CDR2 FQGNSA. Trimming pared 4 bases from V and 4 bases from J, leaving 14 bases between. The CDR3 is 15 amino acids. The CDR3 sequence: CASSSQGQQNQPQHF. In DNA form, the CDR3 reads TGTGCCAGCAGCTCTCAAGGACAGCAGAATCAGCCCCAGCATTTT.

The gene calls are TRBV7-9 and TRBJ2-3, with 8 bases aligning to TRBD1. J gave up 5 bases and V 5 bases, and 6 bases lay outside the gene matches. The CDR3 has 14 residues. Looked up from germline, CDR1 is SEHNR and CDR2 is FQNEAQ (reference sequence). DNA of the CDR3: TGTGCCAGCAGCCAGACAGGGGTGATAGATACGCAGTATTTT. Protein sequence: CASSQTGVIDTQYF.

The chain recombines TRBV24-1 with TRBJ1-5; no clear D. V dropped 5 bases and J dropped 3 bases, with 7 bases sitting between them. This CDR3 is built from 13 residues. Per the germline V gene, CDR1 is KGHDR and CDR2 is SFDVKD. Here the CDR3 DNA reads TGTGCCACCAGTGGCCGGGACAATCAGCCCCAGCATTTT. It translates to CATSGRDNQPQHF.

V gene TRBV7-3 combines with J gene TRBJ2-2; no clear D gene. Trimming cost V 2 bases and J 5 bases, with 6 bases left between them. This CDR3 region has 13 residues. CDR1 and CDR2 from the germline V gene are SGHTA and FQGTGA. The DNA of the CDR3 is TGTGCCAGCAGCTTATCGTTAACCGGGGAGCTGTTTTTT. This translates into CASSLSLTGELFF.